This TCR beta chain was obtained from a study of cytomegalovirus exposure and HLA in healthy donors. At the level of the study: The 120 or so validation repertoires used a platform that matched the one used for the approximately 620 first-cohort repertoires, as a later analysis reported.

The donors were members of the validation cohort, which comprised more than 90 subjects and was separate from the first cohort of some 680 subjects. Assay used: immunoSEQ multiplex PCR; TCRdb lists only in-frame clones, some missing. Altogether about 160,000 clones are present, about 90% being singletons, with the ten largest covering about 9.4%. The germline V and J ends were trimmed by 3 bases and 2 bases, with 8 bases remaining between them. Germline V CDR1 and CDR2: LNHDA, SQIVND (reference sequence). CDR3 length equals 14 residues. The specimen was PBMCs. The receptor's source is a young woman in good health and CMV-seropositive. The chain has TRBV19 and TRBJ2-1; perhaps TRBD1 as D (6 bases). The CDR3 loop is CASSIRTAYNEQFF. CDR3 nucleotides: TGTGCCAGTAGTATCCGGACAGCCTACAATGAGCAGTTCTTC.